The rows below give T cell receptor beta chains drawn from one sample of a study of cytomegalovirus exposure and HLA in healthy donors. The assay was immunoSEQ multiplex PCR, and TCRdb's table has in-frame clones only and misses some. The sample has 150,000 or so clones; almost 80% are singletons. The sample comprised PBMCs. Receptor source: a female donor in good health and CMV-seronegative. Both conserved end residues are part of each CDR3. A D gene is named only where the DNA matches it firmly. A row's size may be missing; if present it is once, few, many or a size class.

D gene | clone size | J gene | V gene | CDR3 protein | CDR3 DNA
. | . | TRBJ1-1 | TRBV7-8 | CASSFEAYTEAFF | TGTGCCAGCAGCTTTGAAGCCTACACTGAAGCTTTCTTT
. | . | TRBJ2-5 | TRBV28 | CASSLWDSLGQETQYF | TGTGCCAGCAGTTTATGGGACTCCCTAGGGCAAGAGACCCAGTACTTC
TRBD1 | . | TRBJ1-1 | TRBV5-6 | CASSQTGVGEAFF | TGTGCCAGCAGCCAGACAGGGGTCGGGGAAGCTTTCTTT
. | . | TRBJ1-1 | TRBV19 | CARDRGNTEAFF | TGTGCCAGGGACCGGGGGAACACTGAAGCTTTCTTT
. | . | TRBJ2-1 | TRBV5-1 | CASSLVGDSYNEQFF | TGCGCCAGCAGCTTGGTGGGAGATTCGTACAATGAGCAGTTCTTC
TRBD1 | . | TRBJ2-2 | TRBV11-2 | CASRSGQGRELFF | TGTGCCAGCAGATCCGGACAGGGAAGGGAGCTGTTTTTT
. | . | TRBJ2-7 | TRBV5-6 | CASSQPEGYSSYEQYF | TGTGCCAGCAGCCAGCCGGAGGGGTACAGCTCCTACGAGCAGTACTTC
. | few | TRBJ1-3 | TRBV9 | CASSVGQIPNTIYF | TGTGCCAGCAGCGTAGGCCAGATTCCAAACACCATATATTTT
TRBD2 | few | TRBJ2-7 | TRBV5-4 | CASSARTSGIYEQYF | TGTGCCAGCAGCGCCCGGACTAGCGGGATTTACGAGCAGTACTTC
. | . | TRBJ1-1 | TRBV18 | CASSPGANTEAFF | TGTGCCAGCTCACCAGGGGCGAACACTGAAGCTTTCTTT
. | . | TRBJ2-5 | TRBV5-6 | CASSFAGETQYF | TGTGCCAGCAGCTTCGCCGGAGAGACCCAGTACTTC
. | . | TRBJ1-2 | TRBV7-2 | CASSLGRAWDGYTF | TGTGCCAGCAGCTTAGGGAGGGCCTGGGATGGCTACACCTTC
. | . | TRBJ2-7 | TRBV4-3 | CASSQDTAGKQAEQYF | TGCGCCAGCAGCCAAGATACGGCAGGGAAGCAAGCCGAGCAGTACTTC
TRBD1 | once | TRBJ1-2 | TRBV28 | CASSWGTGSNYGYTF | TGTGCCAGCAGTTGGGGGACAGGGAGTAACTATGGCTACACCTTC
TRBD2 | . | TRBJ2-1 | TRBV4-1 | CASSQAPLADRQKFF | TGCGCCAGCAGCCAGGCACCCCTAGCGGATCGTCAGAAGTTCTTC
TRBD2 | . | TRBJ2-3 | TRBV4-1 | CASSQGYAGREGTDTQYF | TGCGCCAGCAGCCAAGGGTACGCCGGGCGGGAGGGGACAGATACGCAGTATTTT
. | . | TRBJ2-7 | TRBV5-1 | CASRSQGRNEQYF | TGCGCCAGCAGGTCACAGGGAAGAAACGAGCAGTACTTC
TRBD1 | . | TRBJ1-2 | TRBV7-6 | CASSLWTGIDGYTF | TGTGCCAGCAGCTTGTGGACAGGGATCGATGGCTACACCTTC
TRBD1 | few | TRBJ1-2 | TRBV30 | CAWSDSTGTGWENGYTF | TGTGCCTGGAGTGATTCAACCGGGACAGGGTGGGAGAATGGCTACACCTTC
TRBD1 | . | TRBJ1-2 | TRBV19 | CASSHLPGGYGYTF | TGTGCCAGTAGCCATCTTCCAGGGGGCTATGGCTACACCTTC
TRBD2 | . | TRBJ2-1 | TRBV27 | CASSLGLAGGNEQFF | TGTGCCAGCAGTTTGGGACTAGCGGGAGGCAATGAGCAGTTCTTC
TRBD2 | . | TRBJ2-1 | TRBV28 | CASSFSGRDTYNEQFF | TGTGCCAGCAGTTTTAGTGGGAGGGATACCTACAATGAGCAGTTCTTC
. | . | TRBJ2-1 | TRBV5-1 | CASSSSSVNEQFF | TGCGCCAGCAGCTCAAGTTCGGTCAATGAGCAGTTCTTC
. | . | TRBJ2-5 | TRBV9 | CASSVGLRKETQYF | TGTGCCAGCAGCGTAGGCTTGCGAAAAGAGACCCAGTACTTC
. | . | TRBJ2-1 | TRBV14 | CASSHRNYNEQFF | TGTGCCAGCAGCCACCGTAATTACAATGAGCAGTTCTTC
. | few | TRBJ2-3 | TRBV4-3 | CASSQVASYTDTQYF | TGCGCCAGCAGCCAAGTGGCTAGCTACACAGATACGCAGTATTTT
. | . | TRBJ1-1 | TRBV11-1 | CASSGAPNTEAFF | TGTGCCAGCAGCGGGGCACCGAACACTGAAGCTTTCTTT
TRBD2 | . | TRBJ2-1 | TRBV15 | CATSRPRTSGTAYNEQFF | TGTGCCACCAGCAGACCCCGGACTAGCGGGACCGCCTACAATGAGCAGTTCTTC
. | . | TRBJ2-3 | TRBV4-2 | CASSLGLPGDTQYF | TGTGCCAGCAGCCTCGGACTACCGGGAGATACGCAGTATTTT
TRBD2 | . | TRBJ2-7 | TRBV27 | CASTPSSGPLSYEQYF | TGTGCCAGCACGCCTTCTAGCGGGCCTCTCTCCTACGAGCAGTACTTC
TRBD1 | . | TRBJ2-1 | TRBV27 | CASSYQGAYNEQFF | TGTGCCAGCAGTTACCAGGGGGCCTACAATGAGCAGTTCTTC
TRBD2 | many | TRBJ2-3 | TRBV6-4 | CASSDSTSGSRTDTQYF | TGTGCCAGCAGTGACTCGACTAGCGGGAGTAGGACAGATACGCAGTATTTT
TRBD1 | . | TRBJ1-6 | TRBV7-2 | CASSLRTTGGSYNSPLHF | TGTGCCAGCAGCCTGAGAACGACAGGGGGCTCCTATAATTCACCCCTCCACTTT
TRBD1 | . | TRBJ1-5 | TRBV7-8 | CASSLAYRGQDQPQHF | TGTGCCAGCAGCTTAGCCTACAGGGGGCAGGATCAGCCCCAGCATTTT
. | few | TRBJ2-1 | TRBV2 | CASTLTQNEQFF | TGTGCCAGCACCTTGACTCAAAATGAGCAGTTCTTC
. | . | TRBJ1-4 | TRBV5-1 | CASSLAPGAANEKLFF | TGCGCCAGCAGCTTGGCTCCGGGAGCGGCTAATGAAAAACTGTTTTTT
. | . | TRBJ2-1 | TRBV10-3 | CAITEYWEDNNEQFF | TGTGCCATCACAGAGTATTGGGAGGACAACAATGAGCAGTTCTTC
TRBD2 | . | TRBJ2-7 | TRBV2 | CASRRPGGKKNYEQYF | TGTGCCAGCAGGAGGCCGGGGGGGAAAAAAAACTACGAGCAGTACTTC
. | . | TRBJ1-1 | TRBV4-2 | CASSQAGGGGTEAFF | TGTGCCAGCAGCCAAGCTGGGGGAGGGGGCACTGAAGCTTTCTTT
. | . | TRBJ1-5 | TRBV5-1 | CASSLEEGSQPQHF | TGCGCCAGCAGCTTGGAAGAGGGTAGTCAGCCCCAGCATTTT
TRBD1 | once | TRBJ1-4 | TRBV18 | CASSPDRNEKLFF | TGTGCCAGCTCACCGGACAGGAATGAAAAACTGTTTTTT